The subject of this entry is one T cell receptor beta chain. Its specificity is unknown. The table came from immunoSEQ multiplex PCR; TCRdb's copy has only in-frame clones and leaves some out. The repertoire holds roughly 2,000,000 clones, with 85% to 95% as singletons. The CDR3 extends over 12 amino acids. V was clipped by 5 bases and J by 5 bases, with 8 bases between them. Germline V gene data show CDR1 as SGHTA and CDR2 as FQGTGA. This sample was included in a study of shared clonotypes between healthy human individuals. The naive CD8 population came from CD45RO-negative cells selected for CCR7, without terminally differentiated effector memory CD45RA+ cells. Findings of the study overall: The sampled material consisted only of blood, and tissue repertoires are likely to differ.

The source material was naive CD8+ T cells from PBMCs. The rearrangement joins TRBV7-3 to TRBJ2-3; maybe TRBD1 (5 bases). The receptor was derived from a man between 18 and 29 years old in good health. Some clones in this sample may be carry-over from other donors' samples. DNA for the CDR3: TGTGCCAGCAGCCACGACAGAGATACGCAGTATTTT. Residues: CASSHDRDTQYF.